Here is one T cell receptor (beta chain) with its context. This receptor's antigen is unknown. Base qualities are not provided; no much larger clone lies one nucleotide away. The sample is drawn from a study of blood T cell repertoires in COVID-19 (TCRdb year 2020). Regarding the research as a whole: Samples covering the acute and convalescent phases of COVID-19 were provided by collaborators in the United States, Italy and Spain. Where HLA class I and class II types were available, the types were taken from metadata supplied by the sample provider, not from assay-based typing. A de-identified subject ID, COVID-19 status, age in years and sex were almost always included in the sample metadata. Samples came from the ongoing ImmuneRACE study (first 160 participants) plus 1,254 subjects from 6 global collaborators. The prospective study material was composed of cDNA or gDNA derived from T cells, B-cell-depleted T cells, or PBMCs. The repertoires were released in a freely available public database meant as a resource for research on the immune response to SARS-CoV-2. The dataset comprised deeply sampled blood TCRbeta repertoires from subjects exposed to, actively infected with, or recovered from COVID-19. The paper's findings and limits, for the study overall: The quantity of clinical and demographic metadata differed by source and by participant and was supplied without curation.

TCRbeta CDR3 regions were amplified from genomic DNA using the immunoSEQ Assay, a bias-controlled multiplex PCR. Regarding the original processing steps: Within the assay, amplification of reference gene primers was used to estimate how many nucleated cells each sample contained. To quantify the absolute abundance of each unique TCRbeta CDR3 rearrangement, sequence reads were collapsed and filtered. Productive Simpson clonality was computed per sample as the square root of Simpson's diversity index over productive rearrangements. Imported from immuneACCESS, the table was reduced by TCRdb to in-frame sequences with V and J called. These copies leave out some clones; in studies compared against another copy, an unresolved V gene accounts for under half, and the cause of the remainder is not known. V, J and clone size are taken as reported in that table, and D and trimming were inferred from the DNA itself. This sample comprises a few hundred thousand clones, around 87% of them detected only once. Of the sample, about 15% is held by the ten largest clones.

Here V drops 0 bases and J drops 3 bases, and the junction holds 3 bases not matched to any gene. Inclusive of the bounding cysteine and phenylalanine, the CDR3 is 15 residues long. Just the 45-base CDR3 DNA is kept, in frame starting at base 1. The CDR1 and CDR2 encoded by the germline V gene (reference sequence) are SGHKS and YYEKEE. Participants in the prospective study were enrolled through a virtual design, were aged roughly 18 to 90 years, and lived in approximately 25 United States geographic areas. In the prospective study, cohorts were assigned on the basis of participant-reported clinical history obtained from a screening survey and a study questionnaire. Exposed participants were defined as having been in contact with someone with a PCR-confirmed or clinician-diagnosed COVID-19 case within 2 weeks of study entry. Mobile phlebotomists in the prospective study collected whole blood, serum and a nasopharyngeal or oropharyngeal swab from every participant. Prospective study participants could optionally give additional blood draws and questionnaires over an approximately two-month period. Prospective study blood samples were shipped either frozen or at room temperature before DNA extraction.

The V gene is TRBV5-5 and the J gene is TRBJ2-1; TRBD1 agrees with 7 junctional bases. The sequence was collected from a man aged 30 to 45 who had been exposed to COVID-19. Material: PBMCs or T cells enriched from blood (not recorded which). The DNA is TGTGCCAGCAGCTTGGAAGGGGGCGTCTACAATGAGCAGTTCTTC. The translation is CASSLEGGVYNEQFF.